This TCR beta chain stems from a study of PD-L1 blockade in urothelial cancer. Study-level information: Samples came from 3 weeks, at the second dose, and 6 weeks into treatment. Counts from blood samples showed a median of roughly 140,000 T cells.

Here immunoSEQ multiplex PCR was the method, and the copy in TCRdb shows in-frame clones only, minus some. The repertoire holds approximately 67,000 clones, with around 88% as singletons. Germline values: CDR1 MDHEN, CDR2 SYDVKM. V was shortened by 3 bases and J by 6 bases, with 10 bases between the two germline ends. CDR3 length equals 13 residues. This sample's time point: pretreatment peripheral blood. This clone was counted a single time. The clonotype was recovered from a man between 60 and 75 years old with urothelial cancer. J is TRBJ2-3 and V is TRBV28; D might be TRBD2 (5 bases). Sequenced material: PBMCs, taken around atezolizumab (anti-PD-L1) treatment. CDR3 protein: CASSLASSDTQYF. Written as DNA, the CDR3 is TGTGCCAGCAGTTTGGCTAGCTCCGATACGCAGTATTTT.